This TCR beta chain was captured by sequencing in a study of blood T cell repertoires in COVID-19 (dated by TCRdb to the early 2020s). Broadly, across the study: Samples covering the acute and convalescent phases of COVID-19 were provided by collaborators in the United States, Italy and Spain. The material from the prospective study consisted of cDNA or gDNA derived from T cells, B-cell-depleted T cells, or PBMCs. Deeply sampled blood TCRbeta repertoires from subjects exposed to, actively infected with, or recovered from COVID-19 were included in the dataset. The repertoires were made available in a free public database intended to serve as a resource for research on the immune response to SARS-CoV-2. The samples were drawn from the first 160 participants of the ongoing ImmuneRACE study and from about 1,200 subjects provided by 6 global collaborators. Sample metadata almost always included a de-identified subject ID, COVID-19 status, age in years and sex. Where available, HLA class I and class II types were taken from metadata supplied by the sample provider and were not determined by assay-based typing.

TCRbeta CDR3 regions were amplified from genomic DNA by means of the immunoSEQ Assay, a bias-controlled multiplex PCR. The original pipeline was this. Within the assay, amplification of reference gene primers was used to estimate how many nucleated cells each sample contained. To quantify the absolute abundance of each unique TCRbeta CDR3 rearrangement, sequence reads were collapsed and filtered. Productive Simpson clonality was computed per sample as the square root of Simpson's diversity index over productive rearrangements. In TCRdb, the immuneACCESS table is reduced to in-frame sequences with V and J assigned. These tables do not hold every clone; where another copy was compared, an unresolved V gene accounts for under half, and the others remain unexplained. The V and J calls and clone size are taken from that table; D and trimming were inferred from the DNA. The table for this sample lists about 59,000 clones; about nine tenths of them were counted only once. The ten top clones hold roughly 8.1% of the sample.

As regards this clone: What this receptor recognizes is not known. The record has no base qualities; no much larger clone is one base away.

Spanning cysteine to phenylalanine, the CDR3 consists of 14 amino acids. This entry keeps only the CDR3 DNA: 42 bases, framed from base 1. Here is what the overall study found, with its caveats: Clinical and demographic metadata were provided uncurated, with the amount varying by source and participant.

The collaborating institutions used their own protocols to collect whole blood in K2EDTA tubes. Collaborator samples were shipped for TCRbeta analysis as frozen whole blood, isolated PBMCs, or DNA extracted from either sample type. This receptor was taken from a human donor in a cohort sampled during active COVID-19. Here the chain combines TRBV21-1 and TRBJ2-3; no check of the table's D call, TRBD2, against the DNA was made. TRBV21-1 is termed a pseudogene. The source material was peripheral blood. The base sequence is TGTGCCAGCGGAAAGGAGCTTAGCACAGATACGCAGTATTTT. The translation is CASGKELSTDTQYF.